Reported below is one TCR beta chain. These data belong to a study of blood T cell repertoires in COVID-19. Study summary: The United States, Italy and Spain provided the acute and convalescent COVID-19 samples. T cells, B-cell-depleted T cells, or PBMCs provided the cDNA or gDNA that served as material.

The germline V gene has CDR1 MDHEN and CDR2 SYDVKM. The CDR3 has 15 residues. V was pared by 8 bases and J by 0 bases, with 6 bases of the junction left unmatched. How the authors handled the data: From reference gene primer amplification, estimates of nucleated cell counts were derived. Profiling relied on immunoSEQ multiplex PCR, and the TCRdb table lists in-frame clones only, not all of them. That table gives V, J and clone size, and the DNA gave D and trimming. The profile shows over 110,000 clones, just under 80% of them singletons. The material sequenced was peripheral blood. The V gene is TRBV28, the J gene TRBJ2-1, with 8 bases fitting TRBD2. This TCR was sampled from a woman aged 55 to 70 with acute or convalescent COVID-19. CDR3 region: CASLESGSSYNEQFF. The CDR3 nucleotides read TGTGCCAGCTTAGAAAGCGGGAGCTCCTACAATGAGCAGTTCTTC.